Each of the 19 T cell receptor beta chains below was sequenced from the same sample in a study of blood T cell dynamics during melanoma immunotherapy. As for time point: pre-treatment baseline. Using immunoSEQ multiplex PCR, the repertoire was profiled, and TCRdb retains in-frame clones only, with some absent. The table includes approximately 13,000 clones, around 84% detected once. Sequenced material: blood, taken from a patient treated with checkpoint blockade. Receptors originate from a human donor with melanoma.

The chain is built from TRBV2 and TRBJ1-5; tentative D call: TRBD1 (6 bases). The CDR3 is 15 amino acids. V was clipped by 8 bases and J by 6 bases, with 20 bases between them. CDR1 is SNHLY and CDR2 is FYNNEI in the germline V gene. CDR3 DNA: TGTGCCAGCCGACCGAGGGAGGGGGTCGGTCAGCCCCAGCATTTT. This gives the protein CASRPREGVGQPQHF.

The rearrangement uses TRBV7-2 and TRBJ2-6; TRBD1 or TRBD2 may be the D gene (6 bases each). The V end lost 2 bases, the J end lost 4 bases, and 12 bases lay between the germline ends. Germline V gene data show CDR1 as SGHTA and CDR2 as FQGNSA. The CDR3 runs to 16 residues. This CDR3 is CASSLRGEAGANVLTF. The CDR3 region has the DNA TGTGCCAGCAGCTTAAGGGGGGAAGCCGGGGCCAACGTCCTGACTTTC.

The V call is TRBV30, the J call TRBJ2-2; D assignment may be TRBD1 or TRBD2 (6 bases each). The CDR3 runs 14 residues. Germline V gene lookup returns CDR1 GTSNPN and CDR2 SVGIG (reference sequence). Trimming took 5 bases from V and 3 from J, leaving 13 bases between them. This CDR3 is CAWRGLGYTGELFF. For the CDR3, the DNA is TGTGCCTGGCGGGGGCTAGGGTACACCGGGGAGCTGTTTTTT.

The V gene is TRBV2, the J gene TRBJ2-4; D unclear. V lost 1 base, J lost 7 bases, and 8 bases lay in between. Germline V lookup: CDR1 SNHLY, CDR2 FYNNEI. This CDR3 is built from 13 residues. The CDR3 loop is CASSEGMRNIQYF. The DNA of the CDR3 is TGTGCCAGCAGTGAAGGTATGAGGAACATTCAGTACTTC.

The V gene is TRBV15, the J gene TRBJ2-5; 9 bases line up with TRBD1. The last part of the DNA fits TRBJ2-7 better; the J call may be wrong. Germline CDR1 LNHNV, CDR2 YYDKDF (reference sequence). The CDR3 length is 15 residues. The CDR3 nucleotides are TGTGCCACCAACCCCGGGACAGGGAGCTCCTACGAGCAGTACTTC. It translates to CATNPGTGSSYEQYF.

The chain employs TRBV11-3 and TRBJ2-7; the match to TRBD1 covers 7 bases. The CDR3 totals 12 residues. Germline lookup yields CDR1 SGHNT and CDR2 YENEEA. V was pared by 5 bases and J by 6 bases, with 4 bases of the junction left unmatched. Here the CDR3 reads CASSPRTGEQYF. CDR3 DNA: TGTGCCAGCAGCCCGAGGACAGGCGAGCAGTACTTC. The full variable domain, rest sourced from reference TRBV11-3 and TRBJ2-7, is EAGVVQSPRYKIIEKKQPVAFWCNPISGHNTLYWYLQNLGQGPELLIRYENEEAVDDSQLPKDRFSAERLKGVDSTLKIQPAELGDSAVYLCASSPRTGEQYFGPGTRLTVT.

The V and J genes are TRBV6-1 and TRBJ2-5; D possibly corresponds to TRBD1 (6 bases). The CDR3 contains 15 residues. The germline gives CDR1 MNHNS, CDR2 SASEGT. Trimming stripped 3 bases from V and 4 bases from J, with 15 bases between. The CDR3 DNA reads as TGTGCCAGCAGTGATGGACAGATCCCTCGAGAGACCCAGTACTTC. Its protein product is CASSDGQIPRETQYF.

V usage is TRBV5-1 and J usage is TRBJ2-5; 9 bases fit TRBD2. Germline CDR1 SGHRS, CDR2 YFSETQ. CDR3 length: 16 amino acids. Unmatched junction bases numbered 8, after V lost 0 bases and J lost 5 bases. The CDR3 spells CASSLDPSGAEETQYF. As DNA, the CDR3 is TGCGCCAGCAGCTTGGATCCTAGCGGGGCGGAGGAGACCCAGTACTTC.

The V gene is TRBV5-5, the J gene TRBJ2-3; no clear D gene. CDR1 SGHKS and CDR2 YYEKEE come from the germline V gene (reference sequence). Trimming cost V 1 base and J 0 bases, with 9 bases left between them. The CDR3 sequence is 15 residues long. CDR3 sequence: CASSLYQHSTDTQYF. CDR3 in DNA: TGTGCCAGCAGCTTGTACCAGCACAGCACAGATACGCAGTATTTT.

This sequence joins TRBV6-1 and TRBJ2-7, with D perhaps given as TRBD1 or TRBD2 (5 bases each). The CDR3 covers 13 residues. Germline CDR1 is MNHNS and CDR2 is SASEGT. V lost 11 bases to trimming and J lost 2 bases, with 16 bases between them. CDR3 protein: CAATRDGTYEQYF. CDR3 nucleotides: TGTGCCGCGACCCGGGACGGGACCTACGAGCAGTACTTC.

This chain connects TRBV19 to TRBJ2-3; no clear D gene. Trimming cost V 1 base and J 5 bases, with 10 bases left between them. This CDR3 is 14 amino acids long. Germline values: CDR1 LNHDA, CDR2 SQIVND (reference sequence). The CDR3 sequence is CASSIGVAQDTQYF. Written as DNA, the CDR3 is TGTGCCAGTAGTATAGGGGTAGCCCAAGATACGCAGTATTTT.

This clone turned up a few times. J is TRBJ1-1 and V is TRBV11-2, with 7 bases fitting TRBD1. The germline CDR1 and CDR2 sequences are SGHAT and FQNNGV. V lost 5 bases and J lost 7; bases outside the gene matches: 13. The CDR3 totals 15 residues. The DNA of the CDR3 is TGTGCCAGCAGCGGCGGGACAGAGGAACTTCTTGAAGCTTTCTTT. Residues: CASSGGTEELLEAFF.

The V and J genes are TRBV5-6 and TRBJ2-3, with D uncertain. The V gene's germline CDR1 is SGHDT and CDR2 YYEEEE. Trimming left V 4 bases short and J 2 bases short, with 8 bases between. This CDR3 region has 13 residues. Written as DNA, the CDR3 is TGTGCCAGCAGCCGTGTCTCCACAGATACGCAGTATTTT. This translates into CASSRVSTDTQYF.

V usage is TRBV6-5 and J usage is TRBJ2-7; possible D gene TRBD2, 5 bases. The CDR3 is 15 residues long. In germline, CDR1 is MNHEY, CDR2 SVGAGI. V lost 0 bases and J lost 2, with 11 bases in between. CDR3 DNA: TGTGCCAGCAGTTACTCGAGGGCTAACACCTACGAGCAGTACTTC. Its translation: CASSYSRANTYEQYF.

The V gene is TRBV4-1, the J gene TRBJ2-1; TRBD2 matches at 13 bases. Germline CDR1 is MGHRA and CDR2 is YSYEKL. Losses at the gene ends were 2 bases for V and 9 bases for J; bases not matched to a gene: 7. CDR3 length equals 16 residues. The CDR3 DNA reads as TGCGCCAGCAGCCAACGTACTAGCGGGAGGGCCGGTGAGCAGTTCTTC. Its translation is CASSQRTSGRAGEQFF.

The gene calls are TRBV27 and TRBJ2-4; 10 bases line up with TRBD1. Unmatched junction bases numbered 9, after V lost 3 bases and J lost 7 bases. The CDR3 is 16 residues long. Germline CDR1 MNHEY, CDR2 SMNVEV (reference sequence). CDR3 nucleotides: TGTGCCAGCAGTTTCGGTCTGGACAGGGGGTTGAACATTCAGTACTTC. Residues: CASSFGLDRGLNIQYF.

V and J are TRBV6-5 and TRBJ2-5, with 10 positions matching TRBD2. Losses at the gene ends were 5 bases for V and 1 base for J; bases not matched to a gene: 1. Germline CDR1 is MNHEY and CDR2 is SVGAGI. The CDR3 loop spans 14 amino acids. The DNA for the CDR3 is TGTGCCAGCAGTGTAGCGGGGGGCCAAGAGACCCAGTACTTC. Amino acids: CASSVAGGQETQYF.

The rearrangement uses TRBV27 and TRBJ2-5; maybe TRBD2 (5 bases). The V and J ends lost 6 bases and 4 bases respectively, with 12 bases between them. The CDR3 loop spans 13 amino acids. The V gene's germline CDR1 is MNHEY and CDR2 SMNVEV (reference sequence). CDR3 in DNA: TGTGCCAGCAGCTTCGGGGTAGCAGAGACCCAGTACTTC. Encoded protein: CASSFGVAETQYF.

This rearrangement joins TRBV6-1 to TRBJ2-7, with D possibly matching TRBD1 (6 bases). Germline CDR1 reads MNHNS; CDR2 reads SASEGT. The CDR3 covers 14 residues. Deletions cut 10 bases from V and 1 base from J, with 17 bases between. CDR3 coding DNA: TGTGCCATCGCTCGACAGGAAGGATCCTACGAGCAGTACTTC. It specifies CAIARQEGSYEQYF.